This is a list of T cell receptor beta chains from one sample in a study of beta chain features in type 1 diabetes. The data were produced by immunoSEQ multiplex PCR, yet TCRdb's version contains in-frame clones alone and is incomplete. The table lists nearly 700,000 clones, around 15% of them singletons. The sequencing sample was made of naive CD4+ T cells from blood. These receptors originate from a man between 18 and 29 years old with type 1 diabetes. Each CDR3 is given with its conserved first and last residue. D genes are given only for firm matches. Expanded clones are given a class, and other clones once, few, many or no size at all.

v_gene	d_gene	j_gene	abundance	CDR3aa	CDR3nt
TRBV7-9	.	TRBJ1-2	few	CASSPSFGEDYGYTF	TGTGCCAGCAGCCCCTCGTTCGGGGAAGACTATGGCTACACCTTC
TRBV6-5	.	TRBJ1-2	.	CASSPRGGESGYTF	TGTGCCAGCAGCCCACGGGGAGGGGAGTCTGGCTACACCTTC
TRBV7-7	.	TRBJ2-1	few	CASSLVSGHEQFF	TGTGCTAGCAGCTTAGTTTCGGGGCATGAGCAGTTCTTC
TRBV6-5	.	TRBJ2-7	.	CASSYGAIFYEQYF	TGTGCCAGCAGTTATGGGGCAATATTCTACGAGCAGTACTTC
TRBV10-2	TRBD1	TRBJ1-6	.	CASSGQGNSPLHF	TGCGCCAGCAGCGGACAGGGTAACTCACCCCTCCACTTT
TRBV29-1	.	TRBJ2-3	few	CSVGGGSSTDTQYF	TGCAGCGTTGGCGGCGGATCCTCCACAGATACGCAGTATTTT
TRBV11-3	.	TRBJ2-5	.	CASSFSETQYF	TGTGCCAGCAGCTTTTCGGAGACCCAGTACTTC
TRBV7-8	TRBD2	TRBJ2-5	few	CASSRDYNQETQYF	TGTGCCAGCAGCAGGGACTACAACCAAGAGACCCAGTACTTC
TRBV6-4	.	TRBJ1-1	.	CASSYGSGTEAFF	TGTGCCAGCAGTTACGGGAGTGGTACTGAAGCTTTCTTT
TRBV5-6	.	TRBJ1-1	few	CASSPPWGRENTEAFF	TGTGCCAGCAGCCCACCTTGGGGCAGGGAGAACACTGAAGCTTTCTTT
TRBV19	TRBD1	TRBJ2-7	.	CASSPRTGGSFRGEQYF	TGTGCCAGTAGCCCCCGGACAGGGGGCTCCTTTAGAGGCGAGCAGTACTTC
TRBV29-1	TRBD1	TRBJ1-1	.	CSVGDRGGLDTEAFF	TGCAGCGTCGGGGACAGGGGTGGGTTGGACACTGAAGCTTTCTTT
TRBV9	TRBD1	TRBJ1-1	few	CASSVGTGPEAFF	TGTGCCAGCAGCGTAGGGACAGGGCCTGAAGCTTTCTTT
TRBV29-1	TRBD1	TRBJ2-2	few	CSVGPRTGTGELFF	TGCAGCGTTGGGCCTAGGACAGGGACCGGGGAGCTGTTTTTT
TRBV14	.	TRBJ1-2	few	CASSTWGAGYTF	TGTGCCAGCAGCACTTGGGGGGCCGGCTACACCTTC
TRBV9	.	TRBJ1-5	few	CASSVAAENNQPQHF	TGTGCCAGCAGCGTAGCGGCAGAGAACAATCAGCCCCAGCATTTT
TRBV27	TRBD1	TRBJ2-1	few	CASSPRTGRNEQFF	TGTGCCAGCAGTCCGAGGACAGGGCGGAATGAGCAGTTCTTC
TRBV7-9	TRBD1	TRBJ1-5	.	CASSSLQGAGNQPQHF	TGTGCCAGCAGCTCCTTACAGGGGGCAGGCAATCAGCCCCAGCATTTT
TRBV10-3	TRBD1	TRBJ2-1	.	CAIRGTGSEQFF	TGTGCCATCAGGGGGACAGGGTCTGAGCAGTTCTTC
TRBV6-6	TRBD1	TRBJ1-5	.	CASSQGQGQHF	TGTGCCAGCAGCCAGGGACAGGGACAGCATTTT